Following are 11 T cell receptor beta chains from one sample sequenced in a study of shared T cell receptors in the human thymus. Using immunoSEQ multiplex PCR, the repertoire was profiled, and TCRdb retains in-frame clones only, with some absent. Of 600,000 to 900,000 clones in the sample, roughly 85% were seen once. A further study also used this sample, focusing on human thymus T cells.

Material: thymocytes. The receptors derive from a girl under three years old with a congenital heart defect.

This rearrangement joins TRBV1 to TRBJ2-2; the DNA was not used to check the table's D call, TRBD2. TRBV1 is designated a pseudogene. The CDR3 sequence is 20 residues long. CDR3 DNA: TGCACCAGCAGCCAAGCCAGGACTAGCGGGGGCTCGGGGGGCACCGGGGAGCTGTTTTTT. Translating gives CTSSQARTSGGSGGTGELFF.

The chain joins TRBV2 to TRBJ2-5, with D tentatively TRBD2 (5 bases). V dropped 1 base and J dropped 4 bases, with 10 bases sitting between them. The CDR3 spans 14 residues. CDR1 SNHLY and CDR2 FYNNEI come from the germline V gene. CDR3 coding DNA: TGTGCCAGCAGTGAAGGAGGGCTAGTAGAGACCCAGTACTTC. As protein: CASSEGGLVETQYF. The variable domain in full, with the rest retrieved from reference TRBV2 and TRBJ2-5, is EPEVTQTPSHQVTQMGQEVILRCVPISNHLYFYWYRQILGQKVEFLVSFYNNEISEKSEIFDDQFSVERPDGSNFTLKIRSTKLEDSAMYFCASSEGGLVETQYFGPGTRLLVL.

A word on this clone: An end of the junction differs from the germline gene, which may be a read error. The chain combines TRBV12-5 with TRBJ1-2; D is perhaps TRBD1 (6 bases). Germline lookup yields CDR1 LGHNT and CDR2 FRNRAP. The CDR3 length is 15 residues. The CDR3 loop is CASGSMDRTHYGYTF. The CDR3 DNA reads TGTGCTAGTGGTTCGATGGACAGAACTCACTATGGCTACACCTTT.

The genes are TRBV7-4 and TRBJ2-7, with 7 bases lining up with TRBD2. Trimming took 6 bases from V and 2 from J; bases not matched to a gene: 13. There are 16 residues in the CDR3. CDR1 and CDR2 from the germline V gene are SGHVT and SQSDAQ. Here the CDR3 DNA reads TGTGCCAGCAGTCCTCCGGGGGAGGGAGGAGCCTACGAGCAGTACTTC. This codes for CASSPPGEGGAYEQYF.

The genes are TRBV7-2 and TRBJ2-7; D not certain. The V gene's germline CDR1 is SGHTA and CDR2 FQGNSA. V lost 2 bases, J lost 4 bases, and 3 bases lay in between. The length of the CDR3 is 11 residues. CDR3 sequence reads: CASSLQYEQYF. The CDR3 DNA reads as TGTGCCAGCAGCTTACAATACGAGCAGTACTTC.

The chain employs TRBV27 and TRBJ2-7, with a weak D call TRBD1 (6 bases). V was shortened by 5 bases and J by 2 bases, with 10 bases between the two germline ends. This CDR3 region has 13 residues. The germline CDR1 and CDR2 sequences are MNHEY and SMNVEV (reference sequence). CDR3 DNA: TGTGCCAGCAGTCGCAGGGGCACCTACGAGCAGTACTTC. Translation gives CASSRRGTYEQYF.

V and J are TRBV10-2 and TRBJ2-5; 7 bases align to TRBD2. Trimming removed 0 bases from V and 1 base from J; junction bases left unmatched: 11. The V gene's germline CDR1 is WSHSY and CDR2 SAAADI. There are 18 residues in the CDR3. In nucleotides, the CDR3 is TGCGCCAGCAGTGAGTCGCGGACTAGTAGGCAAGTCCAAGAGACCCAGTACTTC. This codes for CASSESRTSRQVQETQYF.

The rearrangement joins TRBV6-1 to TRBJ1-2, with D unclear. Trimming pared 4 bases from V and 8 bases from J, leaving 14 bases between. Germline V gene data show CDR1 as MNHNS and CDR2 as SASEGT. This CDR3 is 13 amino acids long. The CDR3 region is CASSVFRLAGYTF. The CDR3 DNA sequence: TGTGCCAGCAGTGTCTTCAGGCTCGCGGGCTACACCTTC.

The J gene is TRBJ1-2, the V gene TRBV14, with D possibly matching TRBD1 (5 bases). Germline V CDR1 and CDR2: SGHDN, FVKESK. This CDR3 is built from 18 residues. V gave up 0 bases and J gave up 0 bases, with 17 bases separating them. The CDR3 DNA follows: TGTGCCAGCAGCCAAGAGACAGTTGTGGGAAGAGCTAACTATGGCTACACCTTC. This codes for CASSQETVVGRANYGYTF.

CDR3 amino acids: CASSFFGGVPSYNEQFF. DNA for the CDR3: TGCGCCAGCAGCTTCTTTGGCGGGGTACCCTCCTACAATGAGCAGTTCTTC. The J gene is TRBJ2-1, the V gene TRBV5-1; tentative D call: TRBD2 (6 bases). Germline CDR1 SGHRS, CDR2 YFSETQ. V was shortened by 2 bases and J by 0 bases, with 15 bases between the two germline ends. CDR3 length equals 17 residues. Based on the CDR3 plus reference TRBV5-1 and TRBJ2-1, the full variable domain is KAGVTQTPRYLIKTRGQQVTLSCSPISGHRSVSWYQQTPGQGLQFLFEYFSETQRNKGNFPGRFSGRQFSNSRSEMNVSTLELGDSALYLCASSFFGGVPSYNEQFFGPGTRLTVL.

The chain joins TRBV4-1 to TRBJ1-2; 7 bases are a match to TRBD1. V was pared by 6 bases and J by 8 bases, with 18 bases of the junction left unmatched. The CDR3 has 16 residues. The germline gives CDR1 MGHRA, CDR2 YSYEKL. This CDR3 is CASSPLKTGYLWGYTF. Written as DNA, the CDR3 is TGCGCCAGCAGTCCGCTAAAGACAGGGTACCTTTGGGGCTACACCTTC.